This passage covers 27 T cell receptor beta chains from one sample sequenced in a study of blood T cell repertoires in COVID-19. Profiled with immunoSEQ multiplex PCR; TCRdb holds only in-frame clones, not every one. Of a few hundred thousand clones listed, around 84% are singletons. What was sequenced was peripheral blood. Source of these receptors: a man aged 35 to 55 with acute or convalescent COVID-19.

This chain links TRBV18 with TRBJ1-5; 8 nucleotides agree with TRBD1. Germline assignment: CDR1 KGHSH and CDR2 LQKENI. The ends lost 4 bases at V and 6 bases at J; junction bases unmatched: 11. The CDR3 spans 16 residues. The DNA for the CDR3 is TGTGCCAGCTCACTGGACAGGGCGGGAGATGGTCAGCCCCAGCATTTT. It codes for CASSLDRAGDGQPQHF.

The gene calls are TRBV4-1 and TRBJ1-5, with D perhaps TRBD1 (6 bases). Between the trimmed V and J ends, which lost 1 base and 4 bases, there was a span of 14 bases. CDR1 and CDR2 (germline): MGHRA, YSYEKL. The CDR3 consists of 16 residues. The CDR3 region is CASSQVLSGQNQPQHF. CDR3 sequence (DNA): TGCGCCAGCAGCCAAGTCCTCTCGGGACAAAATCAGCCCCAGCATTTT.

This rearrangement joins TRBV19 to TRBJ1-5; D possibly corresponds to TRBD1 (5 bases). CDR1 is LNHDA and CDR2 is SQIVND in the germline V gene (reference sequence). The CDR3 has 13 residues. Trimming removed 2 bases at V and 7 bases at J, with 9 bases between. Here the CDR3 DNA reads TGTGCCAGTAGTATACAGGGCGGACAGCCCCAGCATTTT. Its protein product is CASSIQGGQPQHF.

The rearrangement uses TRBV10-1 and TRBJ2-1; 10 nucleotides line up with TRBD1. This CDR3 region has 17 residues. The germline V gene encodes CDR1 WNHNN and CDR2 SYGVQD (reference sequence). The J segment lost 7 bases and the V segment lost 5 bases, leaving 14 bases of the junction unmatched. The CDR3 protein is CASSNPSRGQGSNEQFF. The CDR3 DNA sequence: TGCGCCAGCAGTAACCCATCCCGGGGACAGGGGAGTAATGAGCAGTTCTTC.

The chain joins TRBV13 to TRBJ1-2; 7 bases line up with TRBD1. Germline assignment: CDR1 PRHDT and CDR2 FYEKMQ (reference sequence). This CDR3 comprises 17 residues. Trimming took 8 bases from V and 3 from J; bases not matched to a gene: 18. CDR3 loop: CASGFAVRDSSYYGYTF. The CDR3 DNA reads as TGTGCCAGCGGATTCGCCGTCCGGGACAGCTCTTACTATGGCTACACCTTC. Using reference TRBV13 and TRBJ1-2 for the parts outside the CDR3, the full variable domain is AAGVIQSPRHLIKEKRETATLKCYPIPRHDTVYWYQQGPGQDPQFLISFYEKMQSDKGSIPDRFSAQQFSDYHSELNMSSLELGDSALYFCASGFAVRDSSYYGYTFGSGTRLTVV.

The rearrangement uses TRBV5-1 and TRBJ1-2; 9 bases are shared with TRBD1. V dropped 0 bases and J dropped 4; count of bases not matched to a gene: 4. The length of the CDR3 is 15 residues. The germline V gene has CDR1 SGHRS and CDR2 YFSETQ. CDR3 sequence (DNA): TGCGCCAGCAGCTTGGAAGGGACAGGGATCTATGGCTACACCTTC. It codes for CASSLEGTGIYGYTF.

This clone was counted once. At one end the junction does not follow the germline gene, possibly because of a read error. This chain connects TRBV7-7 to TRBJ2-7; 9 nucleotides match TRBD1. The CDR3 has 12 amino acids. Germline CDR1 SSHAT, CDR2 FNYEAQ (reference sequence). As DNA, the CDR3 is TGTGCTAGCAGCTCGACAGGGGGCGAGCAGTACTTC. Translation gives CASSSTGGEQYF.

This clone was detected only a few times. The chain joins TRBV7-6 to TRBJ1-1; weak D call: TRBD1 (6 bases). In germline, CDR1 is SGHVS, CDR2 FNYEAQ. The CDR3 is made up of 16 amino acids. Trimming left V 5 bases short and J 0 bases short, with 16 bases between. DNA for the CDR3: TGTGCCAGCAGCCCTCGATCGACAGGACTGAACACTGAAGCTTTCTTT. Its translation: CASSPRSTGLNTEAFF.

The rearrangement links TRBV9 to TRBJ1-5, with a weak D call TRBD1 (5 bases). V was pared by 2 bases and J by 5 bases, with 14 bases between. CDR1 is SGDLS, CDR2 YYNGEE, per germline. This CDR3 region has 15 residues. The CDR3 sequence: CASSVTGLPDQPQHF. CDR3 nucleotide sequence: TGTGCCAGCAGCGTTACGGGACTCCCCGATCAGCCCCAGCATTTT.

This clone was seen once. V and J are TRBV5-4 and TRBJ1-3, with D possibly being TRBD1 (5 bases). The germline gives CDR1 SGHNT, CDR2 YYREEE (reference sequence). This CDR3 is built from 14 residues. V was trimmed by 6 bases and J by 0 bases, leaving 10 bases between them. This CDR3 is CASKNTGSGNTIYF. CDR3 DNA sequence: TGTGCCAGCAAAAACACAGGCTCTGGAAACACCATATATTTT.

This chain connects TRBV11-2 to TRBJ2-3; 9 bases agree with TRBD2. J lost 1 base, V lost 1 base, and 3 bases had no gene match. CDR1 is SGHAT and CDR2 is FQNNGV in the germline V gene. The CDR3 length is 16 residues. CDR3 sequence reads: CASSLVASGGTDTQYF. The CDR3 coding sequence is TGTGCCAGCAGCTTAGTGGCTAGCGGGGGCACAGATACGCAGTATTTT.

Note on this clone: Germline and junction disagree at one end, which may indicate a read error. The chain links TRBV6-6 to TRBJ1-4; 8 nucleotides match TRBD1. The CDR3 has 16 residues. Germline assignment: CDR1 MNHNY and CDR2 SVGAGI (reference sequence). CDR3 sequence: CASSDSDRAWPQELFF. CDR3 nucleotide sequence: TGTGCCAGCAGTGACTCGGACAGGGCCTGGCCCCAGGAACTGTTTTTT.

The chain is built from TRBV2 and TRBJ1-2; D gene unclear. This CDR3 contains 13 residues. V lost 2 bases, J lost 5 bases, and 9 bases lay in between. In germline, CDR1 is SNHLY, CDR2 FYNNEI. The CDR3 here is CASSESRLYGYTF. CDR3 DNA sequence: TGTGCCAGCAGTGAATCTCGACTTTATGGCTACACCTTC.

The chain couples TRBV6-5 to TRBJ2-1; no clear D. V was clipped by 2 bases and J by 5 bases, with 4 bases between them. The CDR3 extends over 12 amino acids. CDR1 is MNHEY and CDR2 is SVGAGI in the germline V gene. As DNA, the CDR3 is TGTGCCAGCAGTTACCCTAACAATGAGCAGTTCTTC. Its protein is CASSYPNNEQFF.

This chain uses TRBV19 with TRBJ1-2; the D gene is possibly TRBD1 (5 bases). The CDR3 sequence is 14 residues long. Looked up from germline, CDR1 is LNHDA and CDR2 is SQIVND (reference sequence). V shed 5 bases and J shed 0 bases, with 10 bases lying between them. CDR3 DNA: TGTGCCAGTAGTCGGACAACCACTAACTATGGCTACACCTTC. This codes for CASSRTTTNYGYTF.

The chain has TRBV29-1 and TRBJ1-3; tentatively, D is TRBD1 (6 bases). The CDR3 is 15 residues long. V was pared by 6 bases and J by 0 bases, with 15 bases between. The germline CDR1 and CDR2 sequences are SQVTM and ANQGSEA. The CDR3 protein is CSVERQDRSGNTIYF. CDR3 in DNA: TGCAGCGTGGAAAGACAGGACCGCTCTGGAAACACCATATATTTT.

V is TRBV4-1 and J is TRBJ2-7, with D possibly TRBD2 on 5 matching bases. CDR3 size: 16 residues. Germline CDR1 and CDR2: MGHRA and YSYEKL. V was cut by 0 bases and J by 2 bases, with 14 bases left in between. The CDR3: CASSQEDSPLTYEQYF. CDR3 DNA: TGCGCCAGCAGCCAAGAGGACTCTCCGTTAACCTACGAGCAGTACTTC.

This sequence joins TRBV5-1 and TRBJ2-3; 8 bases fit TRBD2. This CDR3 contains 16 residues. The V gene's germline CDR1 is SGHRS and CDR2 YFSETQ. The V and J ends lost 4 bases and 5 bases, in that order; junction bases with no gene match: 12. DNA for the CDR3: TGCGCCAGCAGCCCCCCTGCGGGGGGTCCGGGAGATACGCAGTATTTT. This gives the protein CASSPPAGGPGDTQYF.

The chain is built from TRBV4-1 and TRBJ2-7; 7 bases fit TRBD1. Germline assignment: CDR1 MGHRA and CDR2 YSYEKL. Trimming took 4 bases from V and 0 from J; bases not matched to a gene: 6. The CDR3 covers 15 residues. As DNA, the CDR3 is TGCGCCAGCAGCCGGGGGACAGACGGCTCCTACGAGCAGTACTTC. It encodes CASSRGTDGSYEQYF.

The chain links TRBV30 to TRBJ1-1; D is undetermined. This CDR3 has 13 residues. The germline V gene encodes CDR1 GTSNPN and CDR2 SVGIG (reference sequence). Deletions cut 3 bases from V and 3 bases from J, with 11 bases between. CDR3 coding DNA: TGTGCCTGGAGCGACCTGGCGGACACTGAAGCTTTCTTT. It yields the protein CAWSDLADTEAFF.

The genes are TRBV28 and TRBJ1-5; D is ambiguous. Germline V gene lookup returns CDR1 MDHEN and CDR2 SYDVKM. The germline V and J ends were trimmed by 3 bases and 9 bases, with 15 bases remaining between them. The CDR3 length is 14 residues. The CDR3 DNA is TGTGCCAGCAGTTTCAGCCGGGGAAGGGTGCCCCAGCATTTT. Protein: CASSFSRGRVPQHF.

The chain has TRBV5-4 and TRBJ2-2; possibly TRBD1 for D (6 bases). The germline gives CDR1 SGHNT, CDR2 YYREEE (reference sequence). The length of the CDR3 is 14 residues. Trimming stripped 1 base from V and 6 bases from J, with 10 bases between. CDR3 amino acids: CASSLRNRAGELFF. The DNA of the CDR3 is TGTGCCAGCAGCTTGCGGAACAGGGCCGGGGAGCTGTTTTTT.

V usage is TRBV3-1 (or the pseudogene TRBV3-2) and J usage is TRBJ1-3; the D gene is possibly TRBD1 (5 bases). V lost 2 bases and J 3 bases, leaving 5 bases between the germline ends. CDR3 length: 13 amino acids. Germline assignment: CDR1 LGHDT and CDR2 YNNKEL (reference sequence). The DNA for the CDR3 is TGTGCCAGCAGCCAACAGGGTGGAAACACCATATATTTT. Encoded protein: CASSQQGGNTIYF.

The gene calls are TRBV6-2 or TRBV6-3 and TRBJ2-1; the D gene is possibly TRBD2 (5 bases). The CDR3 length is 15 residues. Germline-derived CDR1 and CDR2 are MNHEY and SVGEGT. The germline V and J ends were trimmed by 1 base and 8 bases, with 15 bases remaining between them. Here the CDR3 DNA reads TGTGCCAGCAGTTACTTCGGACGGGAATGGGATGAGCAGTTCTTC. Translated, it gives CASSYFGREWDEQFF.

This clone came up a few times. This sequence joins TRBV28 and TRBJ2-5; weak D call: TRBD2 (7 bases). V was cut by 4 bases and J by 5 bases, with 14 bases left in between. The germline gives CDR1 MDHEN, CDR2 SYDVKM. The CDR3 is 14 amino acids. The chain's CDR3 is CASSSGGATETQYF. CDR3 sequence (DNA): TGTGCCAGCAGTTCTGGGGGGGCTACGGAGACCCAGTACTTC.

As to this clone: In the same sample, other DNA sequences code for this CDR3. V gene TRBV21-1 combines with J gene TRBJ2-7; the table's TRBD2 call for D was not verified on the DNA. TRBV21-1 has pseudogene status. The CDR3 is 14 residues long. The CDR3 DNA is TGTGCCAGCAGCAAATCGGGGGGTGGTTACGAGCAGTACTTC. This codes for CASSKSGGGYEQYF.

The gene calls are TRBV25-1 and TRBJ1-5; weak D call: TRBD1 (5 bases). The CDR3 has 16 amino acids. Trimming took 2 bases from V and 2 from J, leaving 13 bases between them. Germline lookup yields CDR1 MGHDK and CDR2 SYGVNS. CDR3 sequence (DNA): TGTGCCAGCAGTGAAAAAGGGGTATTAGGCAATCAGCCCCAGCATTTT. It codes for CASSEKGVLGNQPQHF.